This entry features one TCR beta chain sequence. This clonotype was seen a handful of times. The antigen it recognizes is unknown. No clone much larger than this one lies a single base away; base qualities are absent. This sample was taken from a study of CD8 T cells in ankylosing spondylitis (TCRdb year 2017). For context, the study as a whole: To find TCR variants linked to disease, the study profiled T cell receptor beta repertoires in ankylosing spondylitis patients and healthy donors. Samples of peripheral blood were taken, and for ankylosing spondylitis patients, synovial fluid was collected as well. The full study cohort was made up of over 20 ankylosing spondylitis patients and over 90 healthy donors. Summary of the overall study and its limitations: Blood from ankylosing spondylitis patients appeared to be characterized by a TCR beta motif made up of fewer than ten highly homologous amino acid variants. Significant enrichment of the disease-linked clones was reported in matched synovial fluid samples from ankylosing spondylitis patients. A CD8+ phenotype was shown by the disease-linked clones, which were found at relatively low frequencies in peripheral blood. Some motif variants were previously reported in synovial fluid and blood of reactive arthritis patients, suggesting common disease-initiation mechanisms.

Reads for this sample came from an Illumina HiSeq 2500. Quantitative 5'-RACE with molecular barcodes was the method used to prepare the TCR beta libraries. On the study's bioinformatics: A new computational method, built on a probabilistic model of VDJ rearrangement, was used to identify disease-linked TCR variants. TCRdb handled the public reads itself, with Q25 trimming in fastp and clone calling in MiXCR, and kept productive beta chains. Entries that share a CDR3 protein sequence are merged under the most common genes and DNA. These V and J calls derive from TCRdb rather than the authors' analysis. The sample table contains about 800,000 distinct CDR3 sequences; only one count was recorded for approximately 10% of them. The leading ten clones occupy 0.51% of the sample. The receptor was derived from a male donor with ankylosing spondylitis. What was sequenced was blood, either unsorted or a sorted T cell fraction (not recorded which).

The CDR3 protein: CSAPPGFNYGYTF. In nucleotide form, the sequence is TGCAGTGCTCCCCCCGGTTTTAACTATGGCTACACCTTC. The sequence joins TRBV20-1 to TRBJ1-2, with the identity of the D gene unclear. Inclusive of the bounding cysteine and phenylalanine, the CDR3 is 13 residues long. Just CDR3 DNA is preserved here, 39 bases in frame from base 1. CDR1 and CDR2, looked up from the germline V gene (reference sequence), are DFQATT and SNEGSKA. V gives up 5 bases and J gives up 1 base, and the segment between their germline ends measures 11 bases.